The 27 T cell receptor beta chains presented below share a single source sample, sequenced in a study of blood T cell repertoires in COVID-19. Generated by immunoSEQ multiplex PCR, the TCRdb table keeps only in-frame clones and is missing some. Of some 150,000 clones in the sample, 84% were seen once. The sequencing input was peripheral blood. These receptors all stem from a human donor in a cohort sampled during active COVID-19.

V usage is TRBV3-1 (or the pseudogene TRBV3-2) and J usage is TRBJ2-5; TRBD1 matches at 10 bases. Germline V gene data show CDR1 as LGHDT and CDR2 as YNNKEL (reference sequence). The CDR3 spans 14 residues. Unmatched junction bases numbered 8, after V lost 0 bases and J lost 13 bases. CDR3 DNA: TGTGCCAGCAGCCAAGATCCGGACAGGGGGTTCGCGTACTTC. Translated: CASSQDPDRGFAYF.

A few counts support this clone. This chain uses TRBV25-1 with TRBJ2-7; 8 bases line up with TRBD2. V trimming: 3 bases; J trimming: 2 bases; junction bases outside the gene matches: 9. The germline V gene encodes CDR1 MGHDK and CDR2 SYGVNS. There are 16 residues in the CDR3. The CDR3 sequence: CASSDQRGSNTYEQYF. DNA for the CDR3: TGTGCCAGCAGTGACCAGCGGGGGAGTAATACCTACGAGCAGTACTTC.

CDR3 in DNA: TGCGCCAGCAGTGAGTACCAGCGGGAGGGTCGGCATGAGCAGTTCTTC. Its protein product is CASSEYQREGRHEQFF. The chain links TRBV10-1 to TRBJ2-1; 10 bases agree with TRBD2. V was clipped by 1 base and J by 8 bases; unmatched bases: 8. CDR1 and CDR2 from the germline V gene are WNHNN and SYGVQD (reference sequence). This CDR3 contains 16 residues.

The V and J genes are TRBV13 and TRBJ1-1; 7 bases fit TRBD1. Germline V gene data show CDR1 as PRHDT and CDR2 as FYEKMQ (reference sequence). The CDR3 runs 16 residues. Trimming took 6 bases from V and 0 from J; bases not matched to a gene: 10. CDR3 coding DNA: TGTGCCAGCAGGCAACAGGGGATCGGGATGAACACTGAAGCTTTCTTT. As protein: CASRQQGIGMNTEAFF.

The table lists this clone with a few counts. In nucleotides, the CDR3 is TGTGCCAGTAGTGGCAAGCGGGGGGGCGTTATGAACACCGGGGAGCTGTTTTTT. Its translation: CASSGKRGGVMNTGELFF. The rearrangement links TRBV19 to TRBJ2-2; 10 bases align to TRBD2. CDR3 length: 18 amino acids. Losses at the gene ends were 5 bases for V and 1 base for J; bases not matched to a gene: 10. Germline-derived CDR1 and CDR2 are LNHDA and SQIVND (reference sequence). Looking up the rest from reference TRBV19 and TRBJ2-2 gives the full variable domain: DGGITQSPKYLFRKEGQNVTLSCEQNLNHDAMYWYRQDPGQGLRLIYYSQIVNDFQKGDIAEGYSVSREKKESFPLTVTSAQKNPTAFYLCASSGKRGGVMNTGELFFGEGSRLTVL.

This sequence joins TRBV5-1 and TRBJ1-1; 9 bases are shared with TRBD1. Germline V gene sequence: CDR1 SGHRS, CDR2 YFSETQ. V dropped 4 bases and J dropped 4; count of bases not matched to a gene: 5. The length of the CDR3 is 14 residues. The CDR3: CASSRTGVGTEAFF. The DNA of the CDR3 is TGCGCCAGCAGCAGGACAGGGGTGGGCACTGAAGCTTTCTTT.

The V call is TRBV19, the J call TRBJ1-4; 8 positions agree with TRBD1. There are 15 residues in the CDR3. Germline-derived CDR1 and CDR2 are LNHDA and SQIVND (reference sequence). V trimming: 4 bases; J trimming: 5 bases; junction bases outside the gene matches: 6. The CDR3 spells CASSTETGVNEKLFF. CDR3 sequence (DNA): TGTGCCAGTAGTACCGAGACAGGGGTAAATGAAAAACTGTTTTTT.

This clone came up a few times. J is TRBJ2-1 and V is TRBV2, with D perhaps TRBD2 (6 bases). The CDR3 is 15 amino acids. V dropped 6 bases and J dropped 0 bases, with 12 bases sitting between them. The germline gives CDR1 SNHLY, CDR2 FYNNEI. Here the CDR3 reads CASRATSSSYNEQFF. CDR3 DNA sequence: TGTGCCAGCAGAGCTACTAGCTCCTCCTACAATGAGCAGTTCTTC.

The J gene is TRBJ1-6, the V gene TRBV4-2; TRBD1 matches at 7 bases. The CDR3 has 15 residues. Germline CDR1 reads LGHNA; CDR2 reads YNFKEQ. Losses at the gene ends were 4 bases for V and 5 bases for J; bases not matched to a gene: 5. Written as DNA, the CDR3 is TGTGCCAGCAGCCCCGGGACAGTAAATAATTCACCCCTCCACTTT. Its translation: CASSPGTVNNSPLHF.

This clone was observed a single time. This chain links TRBV2 with TRBJ1-1; 8 bases are a match to TRBD1. Germline lookup yields CDR1 SNHLY and CDR2 FYNNEI. The CDR3 loop spans 15 amino acids. V was pared by 7 bases and J by 0 bases, with 7 bases of the junction left unmatched. The CDR3 here is CASKVPTGVNTEAFF. DNA for the CDR3: TGTGCCAGCAAGGTCCCGACAGGGGTGAACACTGAAGCTTTCTTT.

The rearrangement uses TRBV15 and TRBJ2-5; D is perhaps TRBD2 (5 bases). CDR1 is LNHNV and CDR2 is YYDKDF in the germline V gene (reference sequence). There are 14 residues in the CDR3. The ends were cut back, 0 bases at V and 9 bases at J, with 14 bases in the middle. The CDR3 is CATSRDLQDGAQYF. The CDR3 DNA sequence: TGTGCCACCAGCAGAGACCTCCAGGACGGGGCCCAGTACTTC.

The genes are TRBV5-6 and TRBJ2-7; D gene uncertain. CDR1 is SGHDT, CDR2 YYEEEE, per germline. Trimming stripped 1 base from V and 5 bases from J, with 19 bases between. The CDR3 spans 16 residues. The CDR3 loop reads CASSLYKQPRANEQYF. CDR3 nucleotides: TGTGCCAGCAGCTTGTACAAGCAGCCTAGAGCGAACGAGCAGTACTTC.

The rearrangement uses TRBV6-1 and TRBJ2-5; TRBD1 matches at 8 bases. CDR1 and CDR2 from the germline V gene are MNHNS and SASEGT. After removal of 0 bases from V and 5 bases from J, the junction contained 5 bases not matched to a gene. This CDR3 region has 15 residues. The CDR3, as DNA: TGTGCCAGCAGTGAAGCGACAGGGGTCGGGGAGACCCAGTACTTC. Translating gives CASSEATGVGETQYF.

The gene calls are TRBV9 and TRBJ2-2; weak D call: TRBD2 (5 bases). V dropped 1 base and J dropped 0 bases, with 10 bases sitting between them. The CDR3 runs 16 residues. Germline assignment: CDR1 SGDLS and CDR2 YYNGEE. The CDR3 nucleotides read TGTGCCAGCAGCGTAATTCCGGGAACGAACACCGGGGAGCTGTTTTTT. Amino acid sequence: CASSVIPGTNTGELFF.

In this sample, this clone turned up once. The rearrangement uses TRBV19 and TRBJ2-1, with no clear D. The germline V gene has CDR1 LNHDA and CDR2 SQIVND (reference sequence). CDR3 size: 14 residues. Trimming pared 3 bases from V and 3 bases from J, leaving 9 bases between. CDR3 in DNA: TGTGCCAGTAGTATCAGCCAGGTCTACAATGAGCAGTTCTTC. The encoded protein is CASSISQVYNEQFF.

This clone was seen ten or more times. The J gene is TRBJ1-1, the V gene TRBV14; tentatively, D is TRBD1 (6 bases). This CDR3 is 18 amino acids long. With 0 bases removed from V and 1 base from J, the gap between germline ends came to 18 bases. Germline CDR1 reads SGHDN; CDR2 reads FVKESK. CDR3 loop: CASSQDRVWTAENTEAFF. DNA of the CDR3: TGTGCCAGCAGCCAAGATAGGGTTTGGACAGCTGAGAACACTGAAGCTTTCTTT.

This chain links TRBV7-6 with TRBJ2-5, with TRBD2 matching 7 bases. This CDR3 contains 17 residues. The ends lost 2 bases at V and 2 bases at J; junction bases unmatched: 11. The germline CDR1 and CDR2 sequences are SGHVS and FNYEAQ. The CDR3 DNA sequence: TGTGCCAGCAGCTTACAGCCTGGGTCTAGCGGACAAGAGACCCAGTACTTC. It is translated as CASSLQPGSSGQETQYF.

The CDR3 spells CASNPGVQPQHF. CDR3 DNA: TGTGCCAGCAATCCAGGGGTTCAGCCCCAGCATTTT. This sequence joins TRBV6-4 and TRBJ1-5, with D maybe TRBD1 (6 bases). The length of the CDR3 is 12 residues. V was cut by 7 bases and J by 6 bases, with 10 bases left in between. Looked up from germline, CDR1 is MRHNA and CDR2 is SNTAGT.

V and J are TRBV14 and TRBJ1-2; D may be TRBD1 (5 bases). With 0 bases removed from V and 5 bases from J, the gap between germline ends came to 13 bases. Germline-derived CDR1 and CDR2 are SGHDN and FVKESK. This CDR3 contains 15 residues. CDR3 bases: TGTGCCAGCAGCCAAGATCAGAGACAGATTTATGGCTACACCTTC. This translates into CASSQDQRQIYGYTF.

The chain links TRBV9 to TRBJ1-2; D is uncertain. This CDR3 spans 16 amino acids. From germline, CDR1 is SGDLS and CDR2 YYNGEE. Between the trimmed V and J ends, which lost 3 bases and 2 bases, there was a span of 17 bases. The CDR3 DNA reads as TGTGCCAGCAGCGCCCGTGGGGAGCCTGCAAACTATGGCTACACCTTC. This translates into CASSARGEPANYGYTF. The variable domain in full, completed from reference TRBV9 and TRBJ1-2, reads DSGVTQTPKHLITATGQRVTLRCSPRSGDLSVYWYQQSLDQGLQFLIQYYNGEERAKGNILERFSAQQFPDLHSELNLSSLELGDSALYFCASSARGEPANYGYTFGSGTRLTVV.

The chain couples TRBV28 to TRBJ2-3, with 12 bases lining up with TRBD2. Germline V gives CDR1 MDHEN, CDR2 SYDVKM. This CDR3 has 16 residues. After removal of 1 base from V and 4 bases from J, the junction contained 3 bases not matched to a gene. The CDR3 DNA reads as TGTGCCAGCAGTTTATATCTAGCGGGGGGGGCAGATACGCAGTATTTT. Encoded protein: CASSLYLAGGADTQYF.

The V and J genes are TRBV15 and TRBJ2-1; D might be TRBD2 (6 bases). From germline, CDR1 is LNHNV and CDR2 YYDKDF (reference sequence). This CDR3 is built from 15 residues. V was shortened by 1 base and J by 8 bases, with 15 bases between the two germline ends. In DNA form, the CDR3 reads TGTGCCACCAGCAGAGGCGGGACCTTAAGCCATGAGCAGTTCTTC. This codes for CATSRGGTLSHEQFF.

This rearrangement joins TRBV2 to TRBJ1-5; TRBD1 matches 8 bases. CDR1 is SNHLY and CDR2 is FYNNEI in the germline V gene. V lost 6 bases, J lost 6 bases, and 10 bases stayed unmatched. The CDR3 runs to 15 residues. This chain's CDR3 is CASRADRGAGQPQHF. The CDR3 DNA sequence: TGTGCCAGCAGGGCCGACAGGGGCGCCGGTCAGCCCCAGCATTTT. Filled out from reference TRBV2 and TRBJ1-5, the complete variable domain reads EPEVTQTPSHQVTQMGQEVILRCVPISNHLYFYWYRQILGQKVEFLVSFYNNEISEKSEIFDDQFSVERPDGSNFTLKIRSTKLEDSAMYFCASRADRGAGQPQHFGDGTRLSIL.

The chain combines TRBV10-3 with TRBJ2-5; a possible D gene is TRBD2 (6 bases). CDR1 is ENHRY, CDR2 SYGVKD, per germline. V dropped 3 bases and J dropped 9 bases, with 14 bases sitting between them. The CDR3 extends over 13 amino acids. The CDR3 reads CAISDPRRDPQYF. The CDR3, as DNA: TGTGCCATCAGTGACCCCCGGAGGGATCCCCAGTACTTC.

The chain joins TRBV4-2 to TRBJ1-1; the match to TRBD1 covers 7 bases. The CDR3 totals 13 residues. Germline V gene sequence: CDR1 LGHNA, CDR2 YNFKEQ. Unmatched junction bases numbered 11, after V lost 6 bases and J lost 10 bases. This CDR3 is CASSPHRDSIAFF. The CDR3 DNA reads TGTGCCAGCAGTCCACACCGGGACAGTATAGCTTTCTTT.

The chain has TRBV19 and TRBJ2-1; 7 bases fit TRBD2. This CDR3 region has 16 residues. V shed 10 bases and J 3 bases; nucleotides not matched to a gene: 15. Germline V gives CDR1 LNHDA, CDR2 SQIVND (reference sequence). CDR3 bases: TGTGCCACCCGCACAACGGGAGCGGGGCTCTACAATGAGCAGTTCTTC. Translated: CATRTTGAGLYNEQFF.

V gene TRBV14 combines with J gene TRBJ1-2, with TRBD1 matching over 7 bases. The CDR3 runs to 12 residues. Germline V gene lookup returns CDR1 SGHDN and CDR2 FVKESK. V lost 0 bases to trimming and J lost 8 bases; unmatched junction nucleotides: 0. DNA for the CDR3: TGTGCCAGCAGCCAAGAAGGGGGCGGCTACACCTTC. Translating it yields CASSQEGGGYTF.